The next 23 T cell receptor beta chains were all read from a single sample in a study of PD-1 blockade in mismatch repair-deficient tumors. Generated by immunoSEQ multiplex PCR, the TCRdb table keeps only in-frame clones and is missing some. The data contain some 70,000 clones, around 80% of them singletons. Sequenced here: peripheral blood, sampled 2 weeks after starting pembrolizumab. All receptors derive from an adult with mismatch repair-deficient cancer.

The CDR3 DNA is TGTGCCAGCAGCTTAAGTGGTAGCGGGAGGACAGATACGCAGTATTTT. It is translated as CASSLSGSGRTDTQYF. The J gene is TRBJ2-3, the V gene TRBV7-9; TRBD2 agrees at 10 bases. The CDR3 length is 16 residues. The trim removed 2 bases at V and 3 bases at J, leaving 5 bases unmatched. Germline V gives CDR1 SEHNR, CDR2 FQNEAQ (reference sequence).

As concerns this clone: The germline gene is not matched at one end of the junction; a read error may be the cause. Other nucleotide sequences in the sample specify the same CDR3. This sequence joins TRBV30 and TRBJ1-4; unclear D gene. The CDR3 contains 13 residues. Germline CDR1 is GTSNPN and CDR2 is SVGIG (reference sequence). The CDR3 loop is CAWSVNSREKLFF. The CDR3 nucleotides are TGTGCCTGGAGTGTAAATTCTCGGGAAAAACTATTTTTT. Complete variable domain (other parts from reference TRBV30 and TRBJ1-4): SQTIHQWPATLVQPVGSPLSLECTVEGTSNPNLYWYRQAAGRGLQLLFYSVGIGQISSEVPQNLSASRPQDRQFILSSKKLLLSDSGFYLCAWSVNSREKLFFGSGTQLSVL.

This chain links TRBV5-6 with TRBJ1-2; a possible D gene is TRBD1 (6 bases). Germline-derived CDR1 and CDR2 are SGHDT and YYEEEE. The germline V and J ends were trimmed by 2 bases and 8 bases, with 16 bases remaining between them. The length of the CDR3 is 14 residues. CDR3 protein: CASSFGTGGGGYTF. CDR3 nucleotides: TGTGCCAGCAGCTTTGGGACGGGGGGCGGCGGCTACACCTTC.

The genes are TRBV29-1 and TRBJ2-2; D possibly corresponds to TRBD2 (5 bases). The CDR3 loop spans 14 amino acids. Looked up from germline, CDR1 is SQVTM and CDR2 is ANQGSEA. The V end lost 7 bases, the J end lost 4 bases, and 16 bases lay between the germline ends. CDR3 sequence (DNA): TGCAGCGCCGAGGGTACAGTAGCCACCGGGGAGCTGTTTTTT. It yields the protein CSAEGTVATGELFF.

In DNA, the CDR3 is TGCGCCAGCAGCCTTACGGGAGTTCAGACTGAAGCTTTCTTT. Translation: CASSLTGVQTEAFF. The chain is built from TRBV5-1 and TRBJ1-1; D call uncertain. The V gene's germline CDR1 is SGHRS and CDR2 YFSETQ. Trimming pared 4 bases from V and 5 bases from J, leaving 15 bases between. The CDR3 is made up of 14 amino acids.

This clone has more than one count but fewer than ten. The rearrangement joins TRBV9 to TRBJ2-3; 11 positions agree with TRBD2. The V gene's germline CDR1 is SGDLS and CDR2 YYNGEE. This CDR3 spans 15 amino acids. V trimming: 7 bases; J trimming: 0 bases; junction bases outside the gene matches: 4. The CDR3 region is CASGRLAGSTDTQYF. The CDR3 bases are TGTGCCAGCGGTCGACTAGCGGGGAGCACAGATACGCAGTATTTT.

The chain uses TRBV4-2 and TRBJ1-5; TRBD1 might be the D (5 bases). V was trimmed by 0 bases and J by 7 bases, leaving 19 bases between them. There are 17 residues in the CDR3. Germline-derived CDR1 and CDR2 are LGHNA and YNFKEQ. The CDR3 here is CASSQDGGREGSQPQHF. The CDR3 DNA reads as TGTGCCAGCAGCCAAGATGGGGGTAGGGAGGGGAGCCAGCCCCAGCATTTT.

The count of this clone is one. This sequence joins TRBV27 and TRBJ2-7; 9 nucleotides line up with TRBD1. The CDR3 spans 15 residues. CDR1 is MNHEY, CDR2 SMNVEV, per germline (reference sequence). The V gene end was trimmed by 3 bases and the J gene end by 1 base; junction bases not matched to a gene: 4. CDR3 sequence (DNA): TGTGCCAGCAGTTTCGGACAGGGGAAGTCCTACGAGCAGTACTTC. It translates to CASSFGQGKSYEQYF.

V gene TRBV6-5 combines with J gene TRBJ2-7, with 7 nucleotides matching TRBD2. This CDR3 has 15 amino acids. The germline V gene has CDR1 MNHEY and CDR2 SVGAGI. After removal of 4 bases from V and 7 bases from J, the junction contained 13 bases not matched to a gene. CDR3 sequence (DNA): TGTGCCAGCAGTTTCGCCGGACTAGAGTCGCGTGAGCAGTACTTC. Protein product: CASSFAGLESREQYF.

The chain recombines TRBV7-2 with TRBJ2-1; D gene unclear. CDR3 length: 12 residues. CDR1 SGHTA and CDR2 FQGNSA come from the germline V gene. Between the trimmed V and J ends, which lost 1 base and 8 bases, there was a span of 6 bases. Here the CDR3 reads CASSLDSHEQFF. CDR3 nucleotide sequence: TGTGCCAGCAGCTTAGATTCGCATGAGCAGTTCTTC.

The rearrangement joins TRBV5-4 to TRBJ2-5; 8 positions match TRBD2. V was clipped by 5 bases and J by 5 bases; unmatched bases: 11. CDR3 size: 15 residues. CDR1 and CDR2 from the germline V gene are SGHNT and YYREEE (reference sequence). Here the CDR3 reads CASSWEREKTETQYF. In DNA form, the CDR3 reads TGTGCCAGCAGTTGGGAGCGGGAGAAAACGGAGACCCAGTACTTC.

This clone was recorded a few times. CDR3 DNA sequence: TGTGCCAGTAGTAATCCGGGCATGAACACTGAAGCTTTCTTT. Translation: CASSNPGMNTEAFF. The rearrangement joins TRBV19 to TRBJ1-1, with D uncertain. From germline, CDR1 is LNHDA and CDR2 SQIVND (reference sequence). This CDR3 spans 14 amino acids. The V gene lost 4 bases and the J gene lost 0 bases, with 9 bases spanning the gap. Combining the CDR3 with reference TRBV19 and TRBJ1-1 gives the whole variable domain DGGITQSPKYLFRKEGQNVTLSCEQNLNHDAMYWYRQDPGQGLRLIYYSQIVNDFQKGDIAEGYSVSREKKESFPLTVTSAQKNPTAFYLCASSNPGMNTEAFFGQGTRLTVV.

V gene TRBV5-1 combines with J gene TRBJ1-2; D is ambiguous. V was cut by 3 bases and J by 7 bases, with 16 bases left in between. The CDR3 is 14 amino acids. The germline V gene has CDR1 SGHRS and CDR2 YFSETQ. CDR3 DNA: TGCGCCAGCAGCTCGATTTTCGGGGAGGGTGGCTACACCTTC. Amino acid sequence: CASSSIFGEGGYTF.

This clone was recorded once. The chain employs TRBV28 and TRBJ1-1; D is unresolved. Germline V gene lookup returns CDR1 MDHEN and CDR2 SYDVKM. Trimming stripped 3 bases from V and 1 base from J, with 6 bases between. The CDR3 covers 13 residues. This CDR3 is CASSFAGNTEAFF. DNA for the CDR3: TGTGCCAGCAGTTTTGCTGGGAACACTGAAGCTTTCTTT.

The CDR3, as DNA: TGTGCCAGCAGCGTAGTAGGGGTCTCTGGGGCCAACGTCCTGACTTTC. It translates to CASSVVGVSGANVLTF. The chain recombines TRBV9 with TRBJ2-6; the D gene is possibly TRBD1 (5 bases). The V gene's germline CDR1 is SGDLS and CDR2 YYNGEE. V dropped 0 bases and J dropped 0 bases, with 7 bases sitting between them. The CDR3 consists of 16 residues.

The chain couples TRBV10-2 to TRBJ2-1, with a possible D match to TRBD2 (6 bases). V was pared by 5 bases and J by 5 bases, with 13 bases between. The CDR3 is made up of 14 amino acids. Germline loops: CDR1 WSHSY, CDR2 SAAADI. The CDR3: CASSHTREDNEQFF. Written as DNA, the CDR3 is TGCGCCAGCAGTCACACTAGGGAGGACAATGAGCAGTTCTTC.

This chain links TRBV10-3 with TRBJ2-2, with 9 positions matching TRBD2. Germline V lookup: CDR1 ENHRY, CDR2 SYGVKD. V gave up 0 bases and J gave up 6 bases; unmatched junction bases: 5. The CDR3 is 16 residues long. This CDR3 is CAISESASGKAGELFF. The CDR3 DNA follows: TGTGCCATCAGTGAGTCGGCTAGCGGGAAGGCCGGGGAGCTGTTTTTT.

V is TRBV29-1 and J is TRBJ2-1; TRBD1 matches at 9 bases. Trimming removed 5 bases from V and 7 bases from J; junction bases left unmatched: 9. Germline V gives CDR1 SQVTM, CDR2 ANQGSEA. This CDR3 comprises 14 residues. The CDR3 DNA is TGCAGCGTTCAAACGGGACAGGGCCCTAATGAGCAGTTCTTC. It yields the protein CSVQTGQGPNEQFF.

The rearrangement joins TRBV7-9 to TRBJ2-1, with D possibly called TRBD1 or TRBD2 (6 bases each). V shed 0 bases and J shed 5 bases, with 14 bases lying between them. Germline CDR1 SEHNR, CDR2 FQNEAQ (reference sequence). The CDR3 spans 16 residues. Here the CDR3 reads CASSLARKGEDNEQFF. CDR3 coding DNA: TGTGCCAGCAGCTTAGCGAGAAAGGGGGAGGACAATGAGCAGTTCTTC.

Note on this clone: At one of its ends the junction is not consistent with the germline gene, which may arise from a read error. This CDR3 is CASYSGTRTVF. The CDR3 nucleotides are TGTGCCAGTTACTCCGGGACAAGGACCGTCTTC. The gene calls are TRBV19 and TRBJ2-7, with D possibly TRBD1 on 6 matching bases. In germline, CDR1 is LNHDA, CDR2 SQIVND (reference sequence). CDR3 length equals 11 residues. Full variable domain (missing parts from reference TRBV19 and TRBJ2-7): DGGITQSPKYLFRKEGQNVTLSCEQNLNHDAMYWYRQDPGQGLRLIYYSQIVNDFQKGDIAEGYSVSREKKESFPLTVTSAQKNPTAFYLCASYSGTRTVFGPGTRLTVT.

This clone occurred once. At one end, the junction sequence differs from germline, possibly due to a read error. This chain links TRBV7-7 with TRBJ2-5; possible D gene TRBD1, 6 bases. CDR3 length: 15 amino acids. Germline assignment: CDR1 SSHAT and CDR2 FNYEAQ (reference sequence). CDR3 DNA: TGTGCTAGCAGCTTAGACTGGGACACCCAAGAGACCCAGTACTTC. As protein: CASSLDWDTQETQYF.

Relative to its sample, this clone is medium-sized. The gene calls are TRBV11-1 and TRBJ2-1, with 8 positions matching TRBD2. Germline values: CDR1 SGHAT, CDR2 FQDESV (reference sequence). The CDR3 consists of 14 residues. Trimming at V came to 5 bases and at J to 4 bases, leaving 4 bases not matched to a gene. CDR3 protein: CASSRTSSYNEQFF. The CDR3 region has the DNA TGTGCCAGCAGCCGGACTAGCTCTTACAATGAGCAGTTCTTC.

This chain links TRBV12-2 with TRBJ2-7; the tabulated D call, TRBD2, remains unverified against the DNA. TRBV12-2 is classified as a pseudogene. This CDR3 comprises 18 residues. The CDR3 protein is CASRLDLLLSSGKGEQYF. CDR3 nucleotide sequence: TGTGCAAGTCGCTTAGACCTATTATTATCTAGCGGGAAGGGCGAGCAGTACTTC.